One and the same sample provided the 8 T cell receptor beta chains below, sequenced in a study of cytotoxic CD8 clonotypes in ibrutinib-treated CLL. TCRdb keeps only in-frame clones here, not all; method: immunoSEQ multiplex PCR. The table records just over 200,000 clones, more than 70% of them present only once. The sequencing used PBMCs, collected after 12 months of ibrutinib treatment. The receptors come from a human donor with chronic lymphocytic leukemia.

Note on this clone: Other DNA sequences within the sample encode an identical CDR3. The V call is TRBV19, the J call TRBJ1-2; the D gene is possibly TRBD1 (6 bases). Germline V gene lookup returns CDR1 LNHDA and CDR2 SQIVND (reference sequence). The CDR3 consists of 14 residues. V lost 2 bases and J lost 1, with 8 bases in between. Written as DNA, the CDR3 is TGTGCCAGTAGTATAAGCAGGGGTAACTATGGCTACACCTTC. Translated, it gives CASSISRGNYGYTF.

The chain carries TRBV7-6 and TRBJ1-2; the D gene is possibly TRBD1 (5 bases). This CDR3 has 15 amino acids. Trimming removed 5 bases at V and 8 bases at J, with 21 bases between. Germline CDR1 SGHVS, CDR2 FNYEAQ. The CDR3 nucleotides read TGTGCCAGCAGCCCCCGGGGAGATGCAAGGGACGGCTACACCTTC. This codes for CASSPRGDARDGYTF.

This chain connects TRBV18 to TRBJ2-3; the D gene is possibly TRBD2 (6 bases). The V gene lost 2 bases and the J gene lost 12 bases, with 18 bases spanning the gap. The CDR3 has 14 residues. From germline, CDR1 is KGHSH and CDR2 LQKENI. The DNA for the CDR3 is TGTGCCAGCTCACCAACACAGGCCGGAGGGATCCAGTATTTT. Translation gives CASSPTQAGGIQYF.

The rearrangement joins TRBV29-1 to TRBJ2-3; D is undetermined. The CDR3 has 12 residues. V shed 1 base and J shed 8 bases, with 10 bases lying between them. The germline CDR1 and CDR2 sequences are SQVTM and ANQGSEA. The CDR3 region has the DNA TGCAGCGTTGAAGCTGCCGAGAGTACGCAGTATTTT. Translated, it gives CSVEAAESTQYF.

The genes are TRBV30 and TRBJ1-1; TRBD1 agrees at 9 bases. This CDR3 has 15 amino acids. V gave up 2 bases and J gave up 6 bases; unmatched junction bases: 10. Per the germline V gene, CDR1 is GTSNPN and CDR2 is SVGIG (reference sequence). In DNA, the CDR3 is TGTGCCTGGAGTCTCTGGGACAGGGATGTCTCTGAAGCTTTCTTT. Translated, it gives CAWSLWDRDVSEAFF.

This clone has a single count. CDR3 in amino acids: CASSLTSGRDTQYF. CDR3 in DNA: TGCGCCAGCAGCCTAACTAGCGGGAGGGATACGCAGTATTTT. The rearrangement links TRBV5-1 to TRBJ2-3; TRBD2 matches at 12 bases. Germline lookup yields CDR1 SGHRS and CDR2 YFSETQ. The CDR3 is made up of 14 amino acids. Trimming cost V 4 bases and J 6 bases; bases outside gene matches: 3.

The chain links TRBV7-9 to TRBJ2-2; D is unresolved. V was trimmed by 8 bases and J by 1 base, leaving 17 bases between them. From germline, CDR1 is SEHNR and CDR2 FQNEAQ (reference sequence). The CDR3 spans 16 residues. Here the CDR3 reads CASPLPWRLNTGELFF. The CDR3 DNA follows: TGTGCCAGCCCATTGCCGTGGCGGCTGAACACCGGGGAGCTGTTTTTT. Based on the CDR3 plus reference TRBV7-9 and TRBJ2-2, the full variable domain is DTGVSQNPRHKITKRGQNVTFRCDPISEHNRLYWYRQTLGQGPEFLTYFQNEAQLEKSRLLSDRFSAERPKGSFSTLEIQRTEQGDSAMYLCASPLPWRLNTGELFFGEGSRLTVL.

V usage is TRBV18 and J usage is TRBJ2-2, with 13 bases lining up with TRBD2. Germline CDR1 reads KGHSH; CDR2 reads LQKENI. Trimming took 1 base from V and 4 from J; bases not matched to a gene: 3. This CDR3 region has 17 residues. The CDR3 bases are TGTGCCAGCTCACCACGGACTAGCGGGAGCGGCACCGGGGAGCTGTTTTTT. This gives the protein CASSPRTSGSGTGELFF.